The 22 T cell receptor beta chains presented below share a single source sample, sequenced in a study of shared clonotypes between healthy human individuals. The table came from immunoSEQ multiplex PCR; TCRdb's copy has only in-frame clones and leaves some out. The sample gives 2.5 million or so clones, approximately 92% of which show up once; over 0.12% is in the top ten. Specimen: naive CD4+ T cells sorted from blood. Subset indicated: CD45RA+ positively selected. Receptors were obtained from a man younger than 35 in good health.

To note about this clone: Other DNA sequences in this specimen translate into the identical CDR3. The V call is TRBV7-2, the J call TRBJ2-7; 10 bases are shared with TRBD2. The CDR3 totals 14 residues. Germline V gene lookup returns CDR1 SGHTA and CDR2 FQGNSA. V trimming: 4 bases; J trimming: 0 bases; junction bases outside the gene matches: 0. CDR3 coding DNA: TGTGCCAGCAGCTCTAGCGGGAGCTCCTACGAGCAGTACTTC. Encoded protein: CASSSSGSSYEQYF.

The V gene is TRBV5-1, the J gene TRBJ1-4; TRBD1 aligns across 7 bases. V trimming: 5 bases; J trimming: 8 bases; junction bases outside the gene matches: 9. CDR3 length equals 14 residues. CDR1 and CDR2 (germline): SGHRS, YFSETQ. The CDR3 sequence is CASSPDREGEKLFF. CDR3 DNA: TGCGCCAGCAGTCCTGACAGGGAAGGAGAAAAACTGTTTTTT.

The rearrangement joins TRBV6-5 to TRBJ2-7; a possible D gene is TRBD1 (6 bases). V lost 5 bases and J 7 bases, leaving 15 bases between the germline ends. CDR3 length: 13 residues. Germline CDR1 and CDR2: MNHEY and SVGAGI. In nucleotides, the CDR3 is TGTGCCAGCAGTCAGACGACAGGATCAGAGCAGTACTTC. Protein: CASSQTTGSEQYF.

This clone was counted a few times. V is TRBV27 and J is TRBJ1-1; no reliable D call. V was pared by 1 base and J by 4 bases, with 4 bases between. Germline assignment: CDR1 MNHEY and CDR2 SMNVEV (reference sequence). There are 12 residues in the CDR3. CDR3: CASSLYGTEAFF. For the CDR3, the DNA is TGTGCCAGCAGTTTATACGGCACTGAAGCTTTCTTT.

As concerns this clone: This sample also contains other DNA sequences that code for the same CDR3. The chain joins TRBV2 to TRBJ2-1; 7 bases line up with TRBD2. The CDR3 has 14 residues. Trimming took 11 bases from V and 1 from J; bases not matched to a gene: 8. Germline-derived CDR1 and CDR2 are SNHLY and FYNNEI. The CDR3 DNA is TGTGCCTCGAGCGGGACGCCTTCCTACAATGAGCAGTTCTTC. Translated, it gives CASSGTPSYNEQFF.

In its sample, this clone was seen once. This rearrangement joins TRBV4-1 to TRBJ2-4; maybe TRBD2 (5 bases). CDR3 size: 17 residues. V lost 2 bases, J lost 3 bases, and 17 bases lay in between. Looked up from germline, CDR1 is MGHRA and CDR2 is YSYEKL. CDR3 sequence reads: CASSQSFEGLGKNIQYF. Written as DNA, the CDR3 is TGCGCCAGCAGCCAATCTTTTGAGGGATTGGGCAAAAACATTCAGTACTTC.

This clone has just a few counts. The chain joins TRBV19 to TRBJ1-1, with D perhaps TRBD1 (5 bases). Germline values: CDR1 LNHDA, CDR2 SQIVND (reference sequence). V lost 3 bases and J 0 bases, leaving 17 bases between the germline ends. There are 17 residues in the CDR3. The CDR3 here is CASSIKGQGTMNTEAFF. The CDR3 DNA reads TGTGCCAGTAGTATTAAGGGTCAGGGCACTATGAACACTGAAGCTTTCTTT.

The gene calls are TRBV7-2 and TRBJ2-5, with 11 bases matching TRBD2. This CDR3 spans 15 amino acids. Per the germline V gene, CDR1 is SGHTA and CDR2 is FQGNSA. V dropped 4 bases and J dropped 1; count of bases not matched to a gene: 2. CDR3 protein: CASSSSGRTQETQYF. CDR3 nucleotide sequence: TGTGCCAGCAGCTCTAGCGGGAGGACCCAAGAGACCCAGTACTTC.

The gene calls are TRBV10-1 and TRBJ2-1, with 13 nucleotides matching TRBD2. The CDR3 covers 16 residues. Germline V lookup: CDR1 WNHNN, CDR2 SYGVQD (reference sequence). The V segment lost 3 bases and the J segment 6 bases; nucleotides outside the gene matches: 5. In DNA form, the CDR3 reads TGCGCCAGCAGTGACTTAGGACTAGCGGGAGTCAATGAGCAGTTCTTC. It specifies CASSDLGLAGVNEQFF.

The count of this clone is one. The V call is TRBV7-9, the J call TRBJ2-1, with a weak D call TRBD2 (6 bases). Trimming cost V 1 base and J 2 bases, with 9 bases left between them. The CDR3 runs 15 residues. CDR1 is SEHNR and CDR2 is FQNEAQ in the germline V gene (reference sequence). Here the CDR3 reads CASSLEGLAYNEQFF. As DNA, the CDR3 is TGTGCCAGCAGCTTAGAGGGACTGGCCTACAATGAGCAGTTCTTC.

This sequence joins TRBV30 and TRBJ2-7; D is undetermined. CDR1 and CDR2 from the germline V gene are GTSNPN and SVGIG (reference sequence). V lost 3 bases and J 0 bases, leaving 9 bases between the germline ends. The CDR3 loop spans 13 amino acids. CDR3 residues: CAWSPGGSYEQYF. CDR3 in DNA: TGTGCCTGGAGCCCAGGTGGCTCCTACGAGCAGTACTTC.

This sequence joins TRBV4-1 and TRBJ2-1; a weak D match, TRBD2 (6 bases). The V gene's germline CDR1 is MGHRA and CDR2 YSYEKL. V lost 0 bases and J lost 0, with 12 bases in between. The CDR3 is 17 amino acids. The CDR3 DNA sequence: TGCGCCAGCAGCCAAGAACTAGCTCAGAGCTCCTACAATGAGCAGTTCTTC. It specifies CASSQELAQSSYNEQFF.

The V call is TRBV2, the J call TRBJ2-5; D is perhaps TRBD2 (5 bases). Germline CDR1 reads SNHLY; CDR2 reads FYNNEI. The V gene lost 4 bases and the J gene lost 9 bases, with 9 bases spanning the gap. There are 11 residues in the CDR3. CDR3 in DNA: TGTGCCAGCAGTGGTACTAGATCCCAGTACTTC. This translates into CASSGTRSQYF.

CDR3 bases: TGTGCCAGCAAGACTAGCGGGAGGTCCTACGAGCAGTACTTC. Its protein product is CASKTSGRSYEQYF. The chain couples TRBV6-6 to TRBJ2-7, with TRBD2 identical over 13 bases. The trim removed 7 bases at V and 1 base at J, leaving 1 base unmatched. CDR3 size: 14 residues. CDR1 is MNHNY, CDR2 SVGAGI, per germline (reference sequence).

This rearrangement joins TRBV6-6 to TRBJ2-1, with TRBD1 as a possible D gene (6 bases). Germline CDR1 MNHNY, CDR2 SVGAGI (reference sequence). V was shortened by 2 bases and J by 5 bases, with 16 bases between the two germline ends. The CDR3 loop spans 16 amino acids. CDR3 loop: CASSYRAQQGNNEQFF. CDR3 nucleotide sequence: TGTGCCAGCAGTTACCGAGCTCAACAGGGCAACAATGAGCAGTTCTTC.

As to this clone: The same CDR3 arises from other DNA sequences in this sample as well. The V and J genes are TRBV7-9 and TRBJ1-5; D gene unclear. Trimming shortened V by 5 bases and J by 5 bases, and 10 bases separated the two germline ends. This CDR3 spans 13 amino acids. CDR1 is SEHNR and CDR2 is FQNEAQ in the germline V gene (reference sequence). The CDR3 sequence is CASSPDGDQPQHF. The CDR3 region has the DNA TGTGCCAGCAGCCCCGACGGGGATCAGCCCCAGCATTTT.

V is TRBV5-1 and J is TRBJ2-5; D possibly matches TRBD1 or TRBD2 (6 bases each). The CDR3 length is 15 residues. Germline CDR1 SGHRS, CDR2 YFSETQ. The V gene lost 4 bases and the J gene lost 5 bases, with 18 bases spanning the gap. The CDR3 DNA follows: TGCGCCAGCAGCCTCCAAAGACTAGGGGGGGAGACCCAGTACTTC. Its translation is CASSLQRLGGETQYF.

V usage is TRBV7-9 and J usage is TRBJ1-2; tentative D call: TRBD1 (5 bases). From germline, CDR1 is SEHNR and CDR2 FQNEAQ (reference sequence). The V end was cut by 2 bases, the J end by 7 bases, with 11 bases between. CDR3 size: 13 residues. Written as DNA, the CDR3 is TGTGCCAGCAGCTTAATGCAGGGTAGTGGCTACACCTTC. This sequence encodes CASSLMQGSGYTF. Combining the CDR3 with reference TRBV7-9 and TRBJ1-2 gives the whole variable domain DTGVSQNPRHKITKRGQNVTFRCDPISEHNRLYWYRQTLGQGPEFLTYFQNEAQLEKSRLLSDRFSAERPKGSFSTLEIQRTEQGDSAMYLCASSLMQGSGYTFGSGTRLTVV.

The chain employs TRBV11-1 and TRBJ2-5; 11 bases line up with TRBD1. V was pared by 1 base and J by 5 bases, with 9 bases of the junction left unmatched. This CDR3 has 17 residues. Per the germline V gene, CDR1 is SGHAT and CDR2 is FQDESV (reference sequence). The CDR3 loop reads CASSLVMRTGGRETQYF. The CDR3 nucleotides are TGTGCCAGCAGCTTAGTGATGAGGACAGGGGGCCGGGAGACCCAGTACTTC.

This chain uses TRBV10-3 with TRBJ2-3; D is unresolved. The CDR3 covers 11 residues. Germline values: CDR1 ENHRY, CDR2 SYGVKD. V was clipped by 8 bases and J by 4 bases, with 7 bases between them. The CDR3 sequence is CAIQRSDTQYF. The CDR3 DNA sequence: TGTGCCATCCAAAGATCAGATACGCAGTATTTT.

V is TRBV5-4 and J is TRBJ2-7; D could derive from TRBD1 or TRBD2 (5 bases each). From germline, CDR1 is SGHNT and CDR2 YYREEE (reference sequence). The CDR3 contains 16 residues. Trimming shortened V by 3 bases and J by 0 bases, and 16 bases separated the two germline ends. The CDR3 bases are TGTGCCAGCAGCTCCCAGGGAGCGGTGAGCTCCTACGAGCAGTACTTC. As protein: CASSSQGAVSSYEQYF.

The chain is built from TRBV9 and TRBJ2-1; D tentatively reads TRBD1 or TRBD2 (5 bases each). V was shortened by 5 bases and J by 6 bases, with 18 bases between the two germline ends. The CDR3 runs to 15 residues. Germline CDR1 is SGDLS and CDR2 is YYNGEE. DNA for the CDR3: TGTGCCAGCAGTCAAGTTGGGGGATATACCAATGAGCAGTTCTTC. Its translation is CASSQVGGYTNEQFF.